This TCR beta chain was sequenced for a study of blood T cell repertoires in COVID-19. Cohort assignment relied on participant-reported clinical history. Profiling relied on immunoSEQ multiplex PCR, and the TCRdb table lists in-frame clones only, not all of them. Of roughly 400,000 clones in the sample, around nine tenths are singletons; the top ten hold roughly 1.4%. This TCR was recovered from a woman aged 18 to 35 who had been exposed to COVID-19. The specimen was PBMCs or T cells enriched from blood (not recorded which).

CDR3 DNA: TGCGCCAGCAGCCAAGATAATAGCGGGACCTACAATGAGCAGTTCTTC. As protein: CASSQDNSGTYNEQFF. The chain combines TRBV4-1 with TRBJ2-1; 8 positions match TRBD2. CDR3 length: 16 residues. Germline CDR1 MGHRA, CDR2 YSYEKL. Trimming took 0 bases from V and 2 from J; bases not matched to a gene: 3.